The next 30 T cell receptor beta chains were all read from a single sample in a study of blood T cells in healthy people across ages. A second PCR of about 7 to 11 cycles used a sample-barcoded 5' primer and a J-beta primer mix. One entry per CDR3 protein results from TCRdb running MiXCR on the 5' RACE reads. The sample holds about 830,000 distinct CDR3 sequences, approximately 59% seen once. The specimen sequenced was blood. These receptors were obtained from a young man in good health.

This chain links TRBV7-9 with TRBJ2-3, with no clear D. V dropped 6 bases and J dropped 3 bases, with 7 bases sitting between them. This CDR3 is 12 amino acids long. Germline CDR1 SEHNR, CDR2 FQNEAQ (reference sequence). The CDR3 loop is CASRPRTDTQYF. In nucleotides, the CDR3 is TGTGCCAGCAGACCCAGGACAGATACGCAGTATTTT.

This clonotype was recorded many times. CDR3 residues: CASSFGWEDQETQYF. In nucleotides, the CDR3 is TGTGCCAGCAGTTTCGGCTGGGAGGACCAAGAGACCCAGTACTTC. The chain combines TRBV6-5 with TRBJ2-5; D is perhaps TRBD2 (6 bases). The CDR3 consists of 15 residues. V was pared by 4 bases and J by 0 bases, with 12 bases between. CDR1 and CDR2 (germline): MNHEY, SVGAGI.

This clonotype showed up just a few times. The rearrangement uses TRBV24-1 and TRBJ2-3; 7 bases are shared with TRBD2. The germline gives CDR1 KGHDR, CDR2 SFDVKD. J lost 5 bases, V lost 0 bases, and 1 base had no gene match. The CDR3 is 14 residues long. Here the CDR3 DNA reads TGTGCCACCAGTGATTTGTGGACTAGAGATACGCAGTATTTT. This translates into CATSDLWTRDTQYF.

This clonotype has only a few counts. J is TRBJ2-7 and V is TRBV6-2 or TRBV6-3; no definite D call. Trimming took 6 bases from V and 3 from J, leaving 12 bases between them. The germline V gene encodes CDR1 MNHEY and CDR2 SVGEGT. CDR3 length equals 13 residues. CDR3 bases: TGTGCCAGCAGAATAACGGCCGGCTACGAGCAGTACTTC. Translation: CASRITAGYEQYF.

This rearrangement joins TRBV20-1 to TRBJ2-5, with TRBD2 matching over 8 bases. V lost 6 bases and J lost 2; bases outside the gene matches: 8. Germline V gene data show CDR1 as DFQATT and CDR2 as SNEGSKA (reference sequence). The CDR3 length is 14 residues. The CDR3 region is CSAHGAGGQETQYF. The CDR3 DNA is TGCAGTGCCCATGGGGCGGGGGGACAAGAGACCCAGTACTTC.

The J gene is TRBJ2-5, the V gene TRBV9; 11 bases match TRBD2. The V gene's germline CDR1 is SGDLS and CDR2 YYNGEE. The V segment lost 0 bases and the J segment 0 bases; nucleotides outside the gene matches: 7. CDR3 length: 18 amino acids. CDR3 protein: CASSVGATSGANQETQYF. The DNA of the CDR3 is TGTGCCAGCAGCGTAGGAGCGACTAGCGGGGCCAACCAAGAGACCCAGTACTTC.

This clonotype has more than one count but fewer than ten. J is TRBJ2-3 and V is TRBV5-1, with D hard to call. The CDR3 runs to 14 residues. CDR1 is SGHRS, CDR2 YFSETQ, per germline. V dropped 0 bases and J dropped 6 bases, with 11 bases sitting between them. CDR3 DNA: TGCGCCAGCAGCTTGGGGCAGCTGGGGGATACGCAGTATTTT. Its protein is CASSLGQLGDTQYF.

This CDR3 is CATKDRADNEQFF. DNA of the CDR3: TGTGCCACCAAGGACAGGGCGGACAATGAGCAGTTCTTC. This chain connects TRBV15 to TRBJ2-1, with 8 bases identical to TRBD1. In germline, CDR1 is LNHNV, CDR2 YYDKDF (reference sequence). The CDR3 consists of 13 residues. The V gene end was trimmed by 7 bases and the J gene end by 5 bases; junction bases not matched to a gene: 4.

The rearrangement joins TRBV9 to TRBJ1-3, with a weak D call TRBD1 (6 bases). In germline, CDR1 is SGDLS, CDR2 YYNGEE. Trimming shortened V by 4 bases and J by 1 base, and 12 bases separated the two germline ends. The CDR3 loop spans 15 amino acids. In nucleotides, the CDR3 is TGTGCCAGCAGCAGCACCGGGACATCTGGAAACACCATATATTTT. This sequence encodes CASSSTGTSGNTIYF.

The chain uses TRBV19 and TRBJ2-2; D call uncertain. The CDR3 runs 14 residues. Germline CDR1 and CDR2: LNHDA and SQIVND (reference sequence). Trimming took 3 bases from V and 3 from J, leaving 8 bases between them. CDR3 amino acids: CASSIWGYTGELFF. CDR3 in DNA: TGTGCCAGTAGTATTTGGGGTTACACCGGGGAGCTGTTTTTT.

In this sample, this clonotype turned up once. V usage is TRBV12-3 or TRBV12-4 and J usage is TRBJ1-5; D call uncertain. Trimming took 4 bases from V and 1 from J, leaving 8 bases between them. The CDR3 sequence is 14 residues long. The CDR3 DNA reads as TGTGCCAGCAGTTCAAAACGGAGCAATCAGCCCCAGCATTTT. Translated, it gives CASSSKRSNQPQHF.

The chain recombines TRBV6-1 with TRBJ2-7, with TRBD2 identical over 7 bases. The CDR3 is made up of 14 amino acids. Trimming at V came to 7 bases and at J to 3 bases, leaving 9 bases not matched to a gene. Per the germline V gene, CDR1 is MNHNS and CDR2 is SASEGT. CDR3: CASKIFGGGYEQYF. The CDR3, as DNA: TGTGCCAGCAAGATCTTTGGCGGGGGCTACGAGCAGTACTTC.

This sequence joins TRBV6-2 or TRBV6-3 and TRBJ2-4, with 9 bases that match TRBD1. The J call could be wrong; TRBJ2-7 is a better fit for the DNA end. This CDR3 is 14 amino acids long. Germline CDR1 and CDR2: MNHEY and SVGEGT. The chain's CDR3 is CASSNAGTGYEQYF. In DNA, the CDR3 is TGTGCCAGCAGTAACGCCGGGACAGGGTACGAGCAGTACTTC.

This clonotype was recorded once. One junction end disagrees with the germline gene, perhaps due to a read error. The chain combines TRBV28 with TRBJ2-5; tentative D call: TRBD2 (5 bases). The J call is doubtful: the DNA matches TRBJ2-7 better. The CDR3 is 15 residues long. The germline CDR1 and CDR2 sequences are MDHEN and SYDVKM. The DNA for the CDR3 is TGTGCCAGCAGTTTACTCCAAGGGAGTTCCTGCGAGCAGTACTTC. Residues: CASSLLQGSSCEQYF.

V gene TRBV20-1 combines with J gene TRBJ2-7; 9 positions match TRBD2. Germline CDR1 is DFQATT and CDR2 is SNEGSKA (reference sequence). The CDR3 totals 15 residues. V gave up 5 bases and J gave up 1 base; unmatched junction bases: 9. The CDR3 loop is CSAGLAGAMSYEQYF. The CDR3 coding sequence is TGCAGTGCTGGATTAGCGGGGGCCATGTCCTACGAGCAGTACTTC.

The rearrangement links TRBV4-3 to TRBJ2-7; 8 nucleotides match TRBD2. With 2 bases clipped from V and 0 bases from J, the junction kept 3 bases outside the gene matches. There are 15 residues in the CDR3. Germline CDR1 is LGHNA and CDR2 is YSLEER. The CDR3 coding sequence is TGCGCCAGCAGCCAAACTAGCGGCAACTCCTACGAGCAGTACTTC. Residues: CASSQTSGNSYEQYF.

The genes are TRBV27 and TRBJ2-1; possibly TRBD2 for D (6 bases). The V gene's germline CDR1 is MNHEY and CDR2 SMNVEV (reference sequence). The CDR3 spans 16 residues. V lost 5 bases and J 0 bases, leaving 14 bases between the germline ends. The CDR3 protein is CASSKGLASSYNEQFF. DNA of the CDR3: TGTGCCAGCAGTAAGGGACTCGCCAGCTCCTACAATGAGCAGTTCTTC.

This clonotype was observed a handful of times. The chain links TRBV6-6 to TRBJ1-2, with D uncertain. CDR1 and CDR2 from the germline V gene are MNHNY and SVGAGI (reference sequence). The CDR3 runs 12 residues. V shed 6 bases and J shed 4 bases, with 9 bases lying between them. Written as DNA, the CDR3 is TGTGCCAGCAGAGGAGGAGGCTATGGCTACACCTTC. Translation: CASRGGGYGYTF.

The J gene is TRBJ2-1, the V gene TRBV7-2; 9 nucleotides align to TRBD2. The trim removed 5 bases at V and 9 bases at J, leaving 11 bases unmatched. This CDR3 region has 15 residues. From germline, CDR1 is SGHTA and CDR2 FQGNSA. This CDR3 is CASSLRTSVRSEQFF. The CDR3 nucleotides are TGTGCCAGCAGCCTTAGGACTAGCGTTCGATCTGAGCAGTTCTTC.

CDR3 protein: CASSYAGTGSNEQFF. CDR3 DNA: TGTGCCAGCAGTTACGCCGGGACAGGGTCCAATGAGCAGTTCTTC. V usage is TRBV6-6 and J usage is TRBJ2-1; 9 bases match TRBD1. The germline V gene has CDR1 MNHNY and CDR2 SVGAGI (reference sequence). There are 15 residues in the CDR3. V trimming: 2 bases; J trimming: 6 bases; junction bases outside the gene matches: 5.

This clonotype was detected a few times. An end of the junction does not agree with germline; a read error may underlie this. The chain links TRBV3-1 to TRBJ1-2; 11 bases match TRBD1. The CDR3 contains 15 residues. The germline V gene encodes CDR1 LGHDT and CDR2 YNNKEL (reference sequence). The CDR3 nucleotides read TGCGCCAGCAGCCAAGGACAGGGGGCAGGCTATGGCTACACCTTC. This encodes CASSQGQGAGYGYTF.

A few counts support this clonotype. The CDR3 loop is CASSWGENEQYF. The CDR3 nucleotides read TGTGCCAGCAGCTGGGGGGAAAACGAGCAGTACTTC. The chain carries TRBV5-5 and TRBJ2-7; the D gene is possibly TRBD2 (6 bases). The germline CDR1 and CDR2 sequences are SGHKS and YYEKEE (reference sequence). V gave up 3 bases and J gave up 5 bases, with 9 bases separating them. This CDR3 has 12 amino acids.

CDR3 sequence: CASGLFGSGYTF. CDR3 nucleotides: TGTGCCAGCGGACTGTTCGGATCGGGCTACACCTTC. The chain uses TRBV6-2 or TRBV6-3 and TRBJ1-2; no clear D gene. The germline V gene has CDR1 MNHEY and CDR2 SVGEGT. The CDR3 loop spans 12 amino acids. V was clipped by 8 bases and J by 8 bases, with 15 bases between them.

This clonotype appeared once. V and J are TRBV3-1 and TRBJ1-2; possibly TRBD1 for D (5 bases). CDR1 and CDR2 (germline): LGHDT, YNNKEL (reference sequence). The germline V and J ends were trimmed by 0 bases and 7 bases, with 12 bases remaining between them. There are 14 residues in the CDR3. CDR3 nucleotide sequence: TGTGCCAGCAGCCAAGAGTCCGGGACCGGTGGCTACACCTTC. This gives the protein CASSQESGTGGYTF.

The chain uses TRBV3-1 and TRBJ2-3, with D tentatively TRBD1 or TRBD2 (5 bases each). Trimming took off 2 bases at V and 6 bases at J, with 9 bases between the two ends. CDR3 length equals 13 residues. Germline-derived CDR1 and CDR2 are LGHDT and YNNKEL (reference sequence). The CDR3 here is CASSQNGADTQYF. The CDR3 coding sequence is TGTGCCAGCAGCCAAAACGGGGCCGATACGCAGTATTTT.

This clonotype was observed a handful of times. The V and J genes are TRBV7-2 and TRBJ2-5; tentative D call: TRBD2 (6 bases). Germline values: CDR1 SGHTA, CDR2 FQGNSA. The germline V and J ends were trimmed by 1 base and 5 bases, with 14 bases remaining between them. This CDR3 spans 15 amino acids. The CDR3 here is CASSLGPGGHETQYF. The CDR3 nucleotides are TGTGCCAGCAGCTTAGGTCCAGGAGGGCACGAGACCCAGTACTTC.

This chain uses TRBV6-5 with TRBJ2-1; 8 bases map to TRBD1. This CDR3 is 16 amino acids long. Trimming cost V 0 bases and J 3 bases; bases outside gene matches: 4. Germline V lookup: CDR1 MNHEY, CDR2 SVGAGI. In nucleotides, the CDR3 is TGTGCCAGCAGTTACTCTCGGACAGGGAACTACAATGAGCAGTTCTTC. Its translation: CASSYSRTGNYNEQFF.

This clonotype was seen a handful of times. This chain uses TRBV4-3 with TRBJ2-6; perhaps D is TRBD1 or TRBD2 (5 bases each). CDR3 length: 16 amino acids. The germline V gene encodes CDR1 LGHNA and CDR2 YSLEER. V was trimmed by 1 base and J by 1 base, leaving 8 bases between them. This chain's CDR3 is CASSQVGESGANVLTF. The CDR3 coding sequence is TGCGCCAGCAGCCAAGTAGGGGAGTCTGGGGCCAACGTCCTGACTTTC.

The chain joins TRBV18 to TRBJ1-2; tentatively, D is TRBD1 (6 bases). This CDR3 is built from 15 residues. Germline V gene sequence: CDR1 KGHSH, CDR2 LQKENI. V was pared by 3 bases and J by 7 bases, with 18 bases between. The CDR3 here is CASSPGDKGFGGYTF. CDR3 sequence (DNA): TGTGCCAGCTCACCCGGGGACAAAGGTTTTGGTGGCTACACCTTC. The complete variable domain, with remaining parts taken from reference TRBV18 and TRBJ1-2, reads NAGVMQNPRHLVRRRGQEARLRCSPMKGHSHVYWYRQLPEEGLKFMVYLQKENIIDESGMPKERFSAEFPKEGPSILRIQQVVRGDSAAYFCASSPGDKGFGGYTFGSGTRLTVV.

The rearrangement links TRBV3-1 to TRBJ2-5; D is uncertain. With 4 bases removed from V and 2 bases from J, the gap between germline ends came to 11 bases. Looked up from germline, CDR1 is LGHDT and CDR2 is YNNKEL (reference sequence). CDR3 size: 14 residues. The CDR3 region is CASSPAQAQETQYF. Written as DNA, the CDR3 is TGTGCCAGCAGCCCCGCGCAGGCGCAAGAGACCCAGTACTTC.